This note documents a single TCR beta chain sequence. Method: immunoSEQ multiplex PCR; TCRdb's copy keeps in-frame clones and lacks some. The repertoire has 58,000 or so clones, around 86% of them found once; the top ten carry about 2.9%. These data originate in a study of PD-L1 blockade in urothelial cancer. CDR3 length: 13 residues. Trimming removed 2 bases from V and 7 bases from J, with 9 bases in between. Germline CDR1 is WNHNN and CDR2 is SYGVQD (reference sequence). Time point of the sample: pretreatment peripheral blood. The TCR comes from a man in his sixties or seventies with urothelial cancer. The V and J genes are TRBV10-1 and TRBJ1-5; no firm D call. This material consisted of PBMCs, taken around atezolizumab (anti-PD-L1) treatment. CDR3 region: CASSEEGMQPQHF. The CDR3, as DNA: TGCGCCAGCAGTGAGGAGGGAATGCAGCCCCAGCATTTT.